This T cell receptor (beta chain) stems from a study of control samples from healthy donors and cancer patients. The protocol was immunoSEQ multiplex PCR, while the TCRdb copy is restricted to in-frame clones and leaves out a portion. The sample lists around 170,000 clones; about 93% were seen once. This clone was picked up one time. This receptor was taken from a woman aged 25 to 39 in good health. Sample: blood.

The CDR3 spells CASSLGSTNEKLFF. In DNA, the CDR3 is TGTGCCAGCAGCTTAGGTTCAACTAATGAAAAACTGTTTTTT. The rearrangement joins TRBV11-2 to TRBJ1-4; D not certain. The germline gives CDR1 SGHAT, CDR2 FQNNGV. V lost 1 base and J lost 0, with 3 bases in between. CDR3 length equals 14 residues.